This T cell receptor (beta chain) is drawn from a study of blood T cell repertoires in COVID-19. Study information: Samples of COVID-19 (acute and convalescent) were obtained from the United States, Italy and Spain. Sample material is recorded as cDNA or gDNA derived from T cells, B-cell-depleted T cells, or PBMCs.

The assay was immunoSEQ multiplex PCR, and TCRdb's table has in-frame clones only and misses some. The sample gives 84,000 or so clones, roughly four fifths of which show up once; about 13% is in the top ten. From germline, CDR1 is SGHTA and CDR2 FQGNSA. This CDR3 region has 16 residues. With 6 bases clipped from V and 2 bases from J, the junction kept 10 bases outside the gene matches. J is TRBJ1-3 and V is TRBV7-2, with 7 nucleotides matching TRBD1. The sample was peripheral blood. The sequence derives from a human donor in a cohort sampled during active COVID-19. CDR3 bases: TGTGCCAGCAGTTATGGGGGTCAGGGGGCTGGAAACACCATATATTTT. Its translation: CASSYGGQGAGNTIYF.